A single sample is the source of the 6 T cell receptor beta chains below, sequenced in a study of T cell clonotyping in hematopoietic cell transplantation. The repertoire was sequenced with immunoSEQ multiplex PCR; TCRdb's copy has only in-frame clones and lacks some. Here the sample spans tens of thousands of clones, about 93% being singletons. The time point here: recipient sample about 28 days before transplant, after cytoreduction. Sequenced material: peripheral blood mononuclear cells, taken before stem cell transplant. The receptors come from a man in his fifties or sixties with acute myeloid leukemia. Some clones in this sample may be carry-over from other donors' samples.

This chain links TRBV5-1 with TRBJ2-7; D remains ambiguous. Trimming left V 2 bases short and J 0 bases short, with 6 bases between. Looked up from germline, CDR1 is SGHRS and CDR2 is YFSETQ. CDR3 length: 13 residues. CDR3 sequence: CASSFHSSYEQYF. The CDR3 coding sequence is TGCGCCAGCAGCTTTCATAGCTCCTACGAGCAGTACTTC.

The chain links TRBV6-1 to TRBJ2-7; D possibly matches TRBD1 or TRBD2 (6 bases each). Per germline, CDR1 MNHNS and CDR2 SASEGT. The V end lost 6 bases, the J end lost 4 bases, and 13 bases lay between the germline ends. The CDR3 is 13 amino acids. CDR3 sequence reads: CASRAGGLYEQYF. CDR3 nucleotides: TGTGCCAGCAGGGCCGGGGGCCTTTACGAGCAGTACTTC.

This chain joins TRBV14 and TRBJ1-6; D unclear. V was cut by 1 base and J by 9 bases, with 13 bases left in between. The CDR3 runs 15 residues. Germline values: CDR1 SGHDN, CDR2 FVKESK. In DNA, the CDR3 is TGTGCCAGCAGCCAAGGATTTAATGAGGGTTCACCCCTCCACTTT. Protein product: CASSQGFNEGSPLHF.

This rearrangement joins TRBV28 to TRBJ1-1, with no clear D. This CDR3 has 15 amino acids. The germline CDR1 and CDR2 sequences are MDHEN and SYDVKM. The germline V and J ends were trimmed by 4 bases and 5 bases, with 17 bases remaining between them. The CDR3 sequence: CASSYLLGDRTEAFF. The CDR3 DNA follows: TGTGCCAGCAGTTACTTGCTCGGGGATAGGACTGAAGCTTTCTTT.

The CDR3 protein is CASSLGYDTQYF. CDR3 nucleotides: TGTGCCAGCAGCCTCGGATACGATACGCAGTATTTT. The chain links TRBV7-2 to TRBJ2-3; D is ambiguous. The V end was cut by 5 bases, the J end by 6 bases, with 9 bases between. The CDR3 sequence is 12 residues long. Germline CDR1 reads SGHTA; CDR2 reads FQGNSA.

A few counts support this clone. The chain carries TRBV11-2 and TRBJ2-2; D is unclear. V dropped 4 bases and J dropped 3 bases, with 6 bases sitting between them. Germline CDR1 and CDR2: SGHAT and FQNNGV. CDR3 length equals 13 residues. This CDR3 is CASSSWDTGELFF. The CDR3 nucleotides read TGTGCCAGCAGCTCTTGGGACACCGGGGAGCTGTTTTTT.